The rows below give T cell receptor beta chains drawn from one sample of a study of immune reconstitution after stem cell transplant in scleroderma. TCRdb itself ran the RT-PCR reads through MiXCR, one entry per CDR3 protein. Of about 1,900 distinct CDR3 sequences in the sample, 3.6% are singletons; the top ten hold around 16%. This sample was taken before or after autologous hematopoietic stem cell transplantation (not recorded which). All receptors derive from a male donor with systemic sclerosis. CDR3s include the opening cysteine and the closing phenylalanine or tryptophan. The D gene is left open where the match is weak. Each size is once, few or many counts, or a class when the clone is expanded.

clone_size	v_call	d_call	j_call	cdr3_aa	cdr3_nt
medium-sized	TRBV27	.	TRBJ1-2	CASSWNSNYGYTF	TGTGCCAGCAGTTGGAATTCGAACTATGGCTACACCTTC
large	TRBV14	TRBD1	TRBJ2-1	CASSQDLNRGRYNEQFF	TGTGCCAGCAGCCAAGATCTAAACAGGGGACGGTACAATGAGCAGTTCTTC
large	TRBV7-9	.	TRBJ2-7	CASSRGEGDEQYF	TGTGCCAGCAGCCGGGGAGAGGGCGACGAGCAGTACTTC
medium-sized	TRBV29-1	.	TRBJ1-4	CSGRQNLDEKLFF	TGCAGCGGTAGACAGAACCTGGATGAAAAACTGTTTTTT
large	TRBV3-1	TRBD1	TRBJ1-1	CASSQVRGGQGMNTEAFF	TGTGCCAGCAGCCAAGTTCGAGGGGGACAGGGCATGAACACTGAAGCTTTCTTT
medium-sized	TRBV5-1	TRBD1	TRBJ2-1	CASSYTGGPLAEQFF	TGCGCCAGCAGCTATACAGGGGGCCCTTTGGCAGAGCAGTTCTTC
medium-sized	TRBV5-1	TRBD2	TRBJ2-3	CASSSVAGLQDTQYF	TGCGCCAGCAGCTCGGTAGCGGGACTACAAGATACGCAGTATTTT
medium-sized	TRBV6-2/TRBV6-3	TRBD1	TRBJ2-2	CASSLQGALNTGELFF	TGTGCCAGCAGCCTGCAGGGGGCCCTGAACACCGGGGAGCTGTTTTTT
medium-sized	TRBV7-2	.	TRBJ1-5	CASSYGGGYGDQPQHF	TGTGCCAGCAGCTACGGCGGGGGCTATGGGGATCAGCCCCAGCATTTT
medium-sized	TRBV5-1	.	TRBJ1-1	CASSLALGPANTEAFF	TGCGCCAGCAGCTTGGCCCTGGGGCCAGCCAACACTGAAGCTTTCTTT
medium-sized	TRBV14	.	TRBJ2-2	CASSQDRGQVGTGELFF	TGTGCCAGCAGCCAAGATCGGGGGCAGGTGGGCACCGGGGAGCTGTTTTTT
large	TRBV7-6	TRBD1	TRBJ1-6	CASSLDRGSPLHF	TGTGCCAGCAGCTTAGACAGGGGATCACCCCTCCACTTT
medium-sized	TRBV29-1	.	TRBJ2-5	CSVEDQGLWETQYF	TGCAGCGTTGAAGATCAGGGGTTATGGGAGACCCAGTACTTC
medium-sized	TRBV7-6	.	TRBJ2-1	CASSLGQIESQFF	TGTGCCAGCAGCTTAGGCCAAATAGAAAGTCAGTTCTTC
medium-sized	TRBV10-3	.	TRBJ2-3	CAISETITDTQYF	TGTGCCATCAGTGAGACTATCACAGATACGCAGTATTTT
large	TRBV2	.	TRBJ1-1	CASSEVGRGTEAFF	TGTGCCAGCAGTGAAGTAGGACGTGGAACTGAAGCTTTCTTT
medium-sized	TRBV7-9	.	TRBJ2-2	CASRITGAVTGELFF	TGTGCCAGCAGGATTACTGGGGCGGTGACCGGGGAGCTGTTTTTT
large	TRBV6-6	.	TRBJ2-2	CASSYQGQANTGELFF	TGTGCCAGCAGTTACCAAGGCCAGGCGAACACCGGGGAGCTGTTTTTT
large	TRBV10-3	TRBD1	TRBJ2-5	CAISDREEETQYF	TGTGCCATCAGCGACAGGGAAGAAGAGACCCAGTACTTC
few	TRBV6-2/TRBV6-3	.	TRBJ2-1	CASTQSQVARYNEQFF	TGTGCCAGCACTCAGTCCCAGGTGGCGCGGTACAATGAGCAGTTCTTC
medium-sized	TRBV12-3/TRBV12-4	TRBD1	TRBJ2-3	CASSPRQGRTDTQYF	TGTGCCAGCAGCCCCAGACAGGGTCGGACAGATACGCAGTATTTT
medium-sized	TRBV28	TRBD1	TRBJ2-7	CASADRATASLKFYEQYF	TGTGCCAGCGCCGACAGGGCGACTGCTAGCCTGAAATTCTACGAGCAGTACTTC
medium-sized	TRBV7-2	.	TRBJ2-5	CASSLNPGGFETQYF	TGTGCCAGCAGCTTAAACCCAGGAGGGTTTGAGACCCAGTACTTC
large	TRBV4-3	.	TRBJ1-3	CASSQDSLSGNTIYF	TGCGCCAGCAGCCAAGATTCGCTCTCTGGAAACACCATATATTTT
medium-sized	TRBV14	TRBD1	TRBJ1-1	CASSQFRGAEAFF	TGTGCCAGCAGCCAATTCAGGGGGGCTGAAGCTTTCTTT
medium-sized	TRBV5-1	TRBD2	TRBJ2-1	CASSRGGTSNEQFF	TGCGCCAGCAGCCGGGGGGGAACCTCCAATGAGCAGTTCTTC
large	TRBV5-1	TRBD1	TRBJ1-4	CASSPGQGVKLFF	TGCGCCAGCAGCCCTGGACAGGGAGTAAAACTGTTTTTT
few	TRBV5-5	.	TRBJ2-7	CASSRRDGEQYF	TGTGCCAGCAGCCGAAGGGACGGCGAGCAGTACTTC
medium-sized	TRBV2	TRBD1	TRBJ2-5	CASRALLGQGARETQYF	TGTGCCAGCAGGGCCCTCCTGGGACAGGGGGCGCGAGAGACCCAGTACTTC
medium-sized	TRBV7-2	.	TRBJ2-3	CASSLKGGGARLDTQYF	TGTGCCAGCAGCCTTAAGGGGGGGGGGGCCCGTTTAGATACGCAGTATTTT
medium-sized	TRBV5-1	TRBD1	TRBJ2-1	CASSLWQGVYNEQFF	TGCGCCAGCAGCTTGTGGCAGGGGGTCTACAATGAGCAGTTCTTC
medium-sized	TRBV19	.	TRBJ2-1	CASSMVLISSYNEQFF	TGTGCCAGTAGTATGGTACTCATATCCTCCTACAATGAGCAGTTCTTC
medium-sized	TRBV27	.	TRBJ2-2	CASSLYSLSTGELFF	TGTGCCAGCAGTTTATACAGTCTGAGCACCGGGGAGCTGTTTTTT
medium-sized	TRBV10-3	TRBD1	TRBJ2-7	CAISPQGKSDEQYF	TGTGCCATCAGCCCACAGGGGAAATCGGACGAGCAGTACTTC
medium-sized	TRBV5-1	TRBD1	TRBJ2-5	CASSAGDGTGGPRETQYF	TGCGCCAGCAGCGCGGGCGACGGGACAGGGGGCCCACGCGAGACCCAGTACTTC
medium-sized	TRBV20-1	TRBD2	TRBJ2-3	CSARDPLAGATDTQYF	TGCAGTGCTAGAGATCCCCTAGCGGGGGCCACAGATACGCAGTATTTT
medium-sized	TRBV7-8	.	TRBJ2-1	CASSLVPGLENYNEQFF	TGTGCCAGCAGCTTGGTACCGGGGCTCGAAAACTACAATGAGCAGTTCTTC
medium-sized	TRBV3-1	.	TRBJ2-2	CASSQGAAVTGELFF	TGTGCCAGCAGCCAGGGAGCGGCGGTCACCGGGGAGCTGTTTTTT
medium-sized	TRBV7-7	.	TRBJ2-2	CASSPGRGQAGELFF	TGTGCTAGCAGCCCCGGGAGGGGGCAAGCCGGGGAGCTGTTTTTT
medium-sized	TRBV6-1	.	TRBJ1-5	CASSERVQPQHF	TGTGCCAGCAGTGAAAGAGTTCAGCCCCAGCATTTT
medium-sized	TRBV5-5	.	TRBJ1-5	CASSSQPGTQDSNQPQHF	TGTGCCAGCAGCTCCCAACCAGGGACCCAAGATAGCAATCAGCCCCAGCATTTT
medium-sized	TRBV20-1	.	TRBJ1-5	CSAARDTYQPQHF	TGCAGTGCCGCCCGGGACACCTATCAGCCCCAGCATTTT
medium-sized	TRBV28	TRBD1	TRBJ2-3	CASSWTPTGGTDTQYF	TGTGCCAGCAGTTGGACCCCGACAGGGGGCACAGATACGCAGTATTTT
medium-sized	TRBV6-5	TRBD1	TRBJ2-1	CASRGQGAFGEQFF	TGTGCCAGCAGGGGACAGGGGGCTTTTGGTGAGCAGTTCTTC
medium-sized	TRBV6-1	.	TRBJ2-7	CASSGYEQYF	TGTGCCAGCAGTGGATACGAGCAGTACTTC
medium-sized	TRBV19	.	TRBJ2-2	CASNPGTNTGELFF	TGTGCCAGTAACCCAGGAACGAACACCGGGGAGCTGTTTTTT
medium-sized	TRBV29-1	.	TRBJ2-2	CSVVAGTNTGELFF	TGCAGCGTGGTTGCCGGGACGAACACCGGGGAGCTGTTTTTT
medium-sized	TRBV12-3/TRBV12-4	.	TRBJ1-5	CASSLAGGRNQPQHF	TGTGCCAGCAGTTTAGCAGGGGGACGTAATCAGCCCCAGCATTTT
medium-sized	TRBV11-2	.	TRBJ1-2	CASSLSGQILLHGYTF	TGTGCCAGCAGCTTATCAGGACAGATACTTCTACATGGCTACACCTTC
medium-sized	TRBV25-1	.	TRBJ1-3	CATRRVSGNTIYF	TGTGCCACGCGCAGGGTGTCTGGAAACACCATATATTTT
few	TRBV28	TRBD1	TRBJ2-7	CASSSLGDRKRNEQYF	TGTGCCAGCAGTTCCTTAGGGGACAGAAAGCGCAACGAGCAGTACTTC
medium-sized	TRBV20-1	TRBD1	TRBJ2-7	CSARTGGYEQYF	TGCAGTGCTAGAACAGGGGGCTACGAGCAGTACTTC
medium-sized	TRBV6-5	.	TRBJ2-7	CASRTIRRLNRGCHEQYF	TGTGCCAGCAGAACCATTCGCCGACTAAACCGGGGATGCCACGAGCAGTACTTC
many	TRBV7-9	TRBD2	TRBJ2-1	CASSLGLAGTLSYNEQFF	TGTGCCAGCAGCTTGGGACTAGCGGGGACCCTCTCCTACAATGAGCAGTTCTTC
medium-sized	TRBV5-1	TRBD2	TRBJ2-1	CASSVGGLDNEQFF	TGCGCCAGCAGCGTGGGAGGGCTGGACAATGAGCAGTTCTTC
medium-sized	TRBV4-2	.	TRBJ2-5	CASSLWGTNQETQYF	TGTGCCAGCAGCCTATGGGGGACCAACCAAGAGACCCAGTACTTC
medium-sized	TRBV11-2	.	TRBJ2-7	CASSLEGRDRYEQYF	TGTGCCAGCAGCTTAGAGGGCAGGGACCGCTACGAGCAGTACTTC
medium-sized	TRBV25-1	.	TRBJ1-1	CASSPTANTEAFF	TGTGCCAGCAGCCCAACAGCCAACACTGAAGCTTTCTTT